This T cell receptor beta chain was retrieved from a study of blood T cell repertoires in COVID-19. The method was immunoSEQ multiplex PCR; TCRdb's version includes in-frame clones alone and lacks a portion of them. This sample has roughly 170,000 clones, with over 65% found just once. V lost 1 base to trimming and J lost 4 bases, with 10 bases between them. The germline gives CDR1 LGHDT, CDR2 YNNKEL (reference sequence). The CDR3 is 14 residues long. The chain joins TRBV3-1 (or the pseudogene TRBV3-2) to TRBJ1-2, with no clear D. The source material was PBMCs or T cells enriched from blood (not recorded which). The clonotype was recovered from a woman aged 45-65 years who had recovered from COVID-19. CDR3 sequence: CASSQGRPVYGYTF. The CDR3 bases are TGTGCCAGCAGCCAAGGGAGGCCCGTCTATGGCTACACCTTC.